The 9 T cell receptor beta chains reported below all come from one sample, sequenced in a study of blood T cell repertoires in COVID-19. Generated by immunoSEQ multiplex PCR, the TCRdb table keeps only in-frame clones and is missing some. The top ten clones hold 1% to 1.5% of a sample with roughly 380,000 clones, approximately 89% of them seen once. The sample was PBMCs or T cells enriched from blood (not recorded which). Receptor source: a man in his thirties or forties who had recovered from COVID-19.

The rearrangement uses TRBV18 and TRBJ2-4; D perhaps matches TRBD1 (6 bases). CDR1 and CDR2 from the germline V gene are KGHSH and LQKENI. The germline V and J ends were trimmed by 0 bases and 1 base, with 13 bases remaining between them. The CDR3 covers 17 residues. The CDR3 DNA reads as TGTGCCAGCTCACCACCGATAGCAGGGGAGGCCAAAAACATTCAGTACTTC. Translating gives CASSPPIAGEAKNIQYF.

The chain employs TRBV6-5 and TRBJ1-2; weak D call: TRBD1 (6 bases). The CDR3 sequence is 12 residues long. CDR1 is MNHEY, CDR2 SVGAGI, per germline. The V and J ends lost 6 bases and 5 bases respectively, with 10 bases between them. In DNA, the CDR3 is TGTGCCAGCAGGAAGACAGGTTATGGCTACACCTTC. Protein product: CASRKTGYGYTF.

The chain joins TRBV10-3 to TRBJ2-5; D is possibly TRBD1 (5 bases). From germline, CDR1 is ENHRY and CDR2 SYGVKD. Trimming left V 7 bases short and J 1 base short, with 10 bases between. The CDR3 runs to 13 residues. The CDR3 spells CAINRQIQETQYF. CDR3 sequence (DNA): TGTGCCATCAATAGACAGATCCAAGAGACCCAGTACTTC.

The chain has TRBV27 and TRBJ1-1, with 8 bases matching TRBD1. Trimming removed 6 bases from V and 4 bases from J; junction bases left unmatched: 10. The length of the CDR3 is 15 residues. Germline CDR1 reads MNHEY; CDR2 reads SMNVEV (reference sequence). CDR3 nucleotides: TGTGCCAGCAGATCTAACAGGGGGGCGGTCACTGAAGCTTTCTTT. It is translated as CASRSNRGAVTEAFF.

CDR3 DNA: TGTGCCAGCTCAGGACAGGGAGGGGATTCACCCCTCCACTTT. It codes for CASSGQGGDSPLHF. The J gene is TRBJ1-6, the V gene TRBV18; 8 bases are shared with TRBD1. Germline CDR1 and CDR2: KGHSH and LQKENI. This CDR3 is 14 amino acids long. Trimming removed 5 bases from V and 8 bases from J; junction bases left unmatched: 5.

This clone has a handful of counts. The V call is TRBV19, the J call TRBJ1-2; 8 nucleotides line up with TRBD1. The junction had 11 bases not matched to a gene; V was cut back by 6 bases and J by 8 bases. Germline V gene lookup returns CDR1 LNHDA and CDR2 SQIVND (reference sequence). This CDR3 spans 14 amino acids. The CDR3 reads CASRSPGTGDGYTF. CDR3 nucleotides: TGTGCCAGTAGATCCCCCGGGACAGGTGACGGCTACACCTTC.

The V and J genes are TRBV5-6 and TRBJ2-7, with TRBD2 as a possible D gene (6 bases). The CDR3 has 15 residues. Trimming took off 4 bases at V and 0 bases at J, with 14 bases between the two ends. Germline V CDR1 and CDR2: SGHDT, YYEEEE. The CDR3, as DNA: TGTGCCAGCAGCCCCCTGGAGGGGCGCTCCTACGAGCAGTACTTC. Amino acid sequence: CASSPLEGRSYEQYF. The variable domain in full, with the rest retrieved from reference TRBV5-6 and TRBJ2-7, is DAGVTQSPTHLIKTRGQQVTLRCSPKSGHDTVSWYQQALGQGPQFIFQYYEEEERQRGNFPDRFSGHQFPNYSSELNVNALLLGDSALYLCASSPLEGRSYEQYFGPGTRLTVT.

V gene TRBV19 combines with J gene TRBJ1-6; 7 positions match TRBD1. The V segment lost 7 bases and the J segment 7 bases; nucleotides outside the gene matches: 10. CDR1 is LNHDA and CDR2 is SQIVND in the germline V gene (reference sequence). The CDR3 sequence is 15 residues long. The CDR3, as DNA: TGTGCCAGTACCGCATCGGGACAGCTAAATTCACCCCTCCACTTT. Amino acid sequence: CASTASGQLNSPLHF.

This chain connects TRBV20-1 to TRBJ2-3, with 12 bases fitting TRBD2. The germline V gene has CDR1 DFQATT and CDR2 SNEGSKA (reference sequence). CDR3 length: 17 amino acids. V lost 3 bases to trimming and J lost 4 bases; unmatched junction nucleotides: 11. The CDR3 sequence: CSASPPLAGGDPDTQYF. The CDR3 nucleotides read TGCAGTGCTAGTCCCCCCCTAGCGGGGGGGGACCCAGATACGCAGTATTTT.